This T cell receptor (beta chain) was sequenced during a study of T cell responses to AZD1222 COVID-19 vaccine. The data were produced by immunoSEQ multiplex PCR, yet TCRdb's version contains in-frame clones alone and is incomplete. The sample has approximately 110,000 clones, roughly 82% seen once. Study-level findings and limits: Targets within unmutated variant regions were reportedly found for nearly half of spike-specific TCRs. White British donors predominated, females outnumbered males, and clonal diversity was possibly underestimated. Rises in breadth and depth of Spike-specific TCRs came after two AZD1222 doses. Spike-wide vaccine-associated CD4 TCRs dominated at 160-218 and 743-854.

The CDR3 runs to 13 residues. Germline assignment: CDR1 GTSNPN and CDR2 SVGIG (reference sequence). Trimming took off 0 bases at V and 3 bases at J, with 8 bases between the two ends. This clone has more than one count but fewer than ten. The antigen is not known. This sequence was found in an adult in good health. V is TRBV30 and J is TRBJ2-5; no clear D. Sequenced material: peripheral blood, taken on day 0 of AZD1222 vaccination. The CDR3, as DNA: TGTGCCTGGAGTGTAAGGGAAAAAGAGACCCAGTACTTC. The encoded protein is CAWSVREKETQYF.